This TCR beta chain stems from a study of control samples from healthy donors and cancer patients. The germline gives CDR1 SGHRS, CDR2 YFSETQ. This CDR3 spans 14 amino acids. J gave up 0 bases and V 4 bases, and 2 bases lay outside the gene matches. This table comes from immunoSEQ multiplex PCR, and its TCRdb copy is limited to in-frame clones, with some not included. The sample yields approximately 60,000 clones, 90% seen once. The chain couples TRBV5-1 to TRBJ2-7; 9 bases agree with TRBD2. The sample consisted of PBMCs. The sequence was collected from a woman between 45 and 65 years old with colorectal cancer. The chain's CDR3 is CASSVTSGSYEQYF. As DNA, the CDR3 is TGCGCCAGCAGCGTGACTAGCGGCTCCTACGAGCAGTACTTC.